The 13 T cell receptor beta chains in this list originate from one sample, sequenced in a study of blood T cell repertoires in COVID-19. The table came from immunoSEQ multiplex PCR; TCRdb's copy has only in-frame clones and leaves some out. The sample lists 150,000 or so clones; 80% to 85% were seen once. Sequencing input: PBMCs or T cells enriched from blood (not recorded which). All receptors derive from a woman between 45 and 60 years old who had recovered from COVID-19.

CDR3 bases: TGTGCCAGCAGCGCACAGGGTGATTCACCCCTCCACTTT. This translates into CASSAQGDSPLHF. V and J are TRBV7-9 and TRBJ1-6; TRBD1 might be the D (6 bases). The CDR3 runs to 13 residues. The V end was cut by 5 bases, the J end by 8 bases, with 10 bases between. CDR1 and CDR2 (germline): SEHNR, FQNEAQ (reference sequence).

The rearrangement links TRBV9 to TRBJ2-1, with D tentatively TRBD2 (5 bases). CDR3 length: 11 amino acids. Trimming stripped 4 bases from V and 9 bases from J, with 8 bases between. The germline gives CDR1 SGDLS, CDR2 YYNGEE. CDR3 sequence: CASSYEGEQFF. DNA of the CDR3: TGTGCCAGCAGCTACGAGGGTGAGCAGTTCTTC.

The J gene is TRBJ1-4, the V gene TRBV6-5, with D tentatively TRBD1 (6 bases). The germline gives CDR1 MNHEY, CDR2 SVGAGI. CDR3 length equals 14 residues. V lost 6 bases and J 7 bases, leaving 15 bases between the germline ends. The CDR3 region is CASRWTAAGEKLFF. In DNA, the CDR3 is TGTGCCAGCAGATGGACAGCAGCTGGTGAAAAACTGTTTTTT.

The chain has TRBV5-1 and TRBJ2-3; 9 positions agree with TRBD2. With V trimmed by 2 bases and J by 0 bases, 4 bases remained unmatched. Germline V CDR1 and CDR2: SGHRS, YFSETQ. This CDR3 region has 16 residues. CDR3 residues: CASSFNLAGSTDTQYF. In DNA form, the CDR3 reads TGCGCCAGCAGCTTCAATCTAGCGGGGAGCACAGATACGCAGTATTTT.

The J gene is TRBJ2-7, the V gene TRBV5-1; TRBD2 matches 14 bases. Per the germline V gene, CDR1 is SGHRS and CDR2 is YFSETQ. The CDR3 consists of 16 residues. V shed 2 bases, J shed 5 bases, and the junction held 6 bases outside the gene matches. CDR3 DNA sequence: TGCGCCAGCAGCTTCCAGGGACTAGCGGGAGTTGACGAGCAGTACTTC. Translating gives CASSFQGLAGVDEQYF.

The chain is built from TRBV7-2 and TRBJ2-7; the D gene is possibly TRBD1 (5 bases). This CDR3 contains 14 residues. Trimming took 5 bases from V and 6 from J, leaving 17 bases between them. Germline CDR1 is SGHTA and CDR2 is FQGNSA. The CDR3 loop is CASSATTVQGEQYF. For the CDR3, the DNA is TGTGCCAGCAGCGCCACCACGGTGCAGGGCGAGCAGTACTTC.

This clone was found once. The chain has TRBV11-3 and TRBJ1-2; 8 bases map to TRBD1. V was pared by 5 bases and J by 1 base, with 6 bases of the junction left unmatched. The CDR3 spans 15 residues. CDR1 is SGHNT and CDR2 is YENEEA in the germline V gene. The DNA for the CDR3 is TGTGCCAGCAGCCAGTCCAGGGGGCTTAACTATGGCTACACCTTC. This sequence encodes CASSQSRGLNYGYTF. The whole variable domain, remainder taken from reference TRBV11-3 and TRBJ1-2, is EAGVVQSPRYKIIEKKQPVAFWCNPISGHNTLYWYLQNLGQGPELLIRYENEEAVDDSQLPKDRFSAERLKGVDSTLKIQPAELGDSAVYLCASSQSRGLNYGYTFGSGTRLTVV.

The chain employs TRBV7-2 and TRBJ2-7; 7 bases align to TRBD2. The germline gives CDR1 SGHTA, CDR2 FQGNSA. The CDR3 is 15 amino acids. J gave up 0 bases and V 3 bases, and 5 bases lay outside the gene matches. The DNA for the CDR3 is TGTGCCAGCAGCTTGGGGGGGACGGGCTCCTACGAGCAGTACTTC. Residues: CASSLGGTGSYEQYF.

CDR3 region: CASSIGGRDSEQFF. DNA of the CDR3: TGTGCCAGTAGTATAGGCGGTCGGGACTCTGAGCAGTTCTTC. V usage is TRBV19 and J usage is TRBJ2-1, with a weak D call TRBD2 (6 bases). There are 14 residues in the CDR3. V was trimmed by 1 base and J by 9 bases, leaving 13 bases between them. CDR1 is LNHDA, CDR2 SQIVND, per germline (reference sequence).

This clone was found a few times. The J gene is TRBJ1-2, the V gene TRBV12-3 or TRBV12-4; possibly TRBD1 for D (5 bases). The length of the CDR3 is 13 residues. The V end was cut by 6 bases, the J end by 6 bases, with 14 bases between. The CDR3 here is CASRSGEEHGYTF. For the CDR3, the DNA is TGTGCCAGCAGGTCGGGGGAAGAACATGGCTACACCTTC.

The chain combines TRBV7-8 with TRBJ1-2; possible D gene TRBD1, 5 bases. With 1 base removed from V and 8 bases from J, the gap between germline ends came to 14 bases. The length of the CDR3 is 14 residues. CDR1 SGHVS and CDR2 FQNEAQ come from the germline V gene. The CDR3 loop reads CASSLGKQGGGYTF. In DNA form, the CDR3 reads TGTGCCAGCAGCTTAGGGAAGCAGGGTGGAGGCTACACCTTC.

The rearrangement uses TRBV7-2 and TRBJ2-4; tentatively, D is TRBD2 (7 bases). The CDR3 covers 16 residues. Trimming removed 7 bases at V and 3 bases at J, with 19 bases between. Germline CDR1 and CDR2: SGHTA and FQGNSA. The CDR3: CASTIIGGGSKNIQYF. The CDR3 DNA is TGTGCCAGCACTATAATAGGGGGGGGTAGCAAAAACATTCAGTACTTC.

The chain couples TRBV18 to TRBJ2-7; tentative D call: TRBD1 (6 bases). Trimming pared 3 bases from V and 3 bases from J, leaving 12 bases between. The CDR3 runs 14 residues. CDR1 is KGHSH and CDR2 is LQKENI in the germline V gene. The CDR3 DNA sequence: TGTGCCAGCTCACCTTCTCAGGGGAACTACGAGCAGTACTTC. Encoded protein: CASSPSQGNYEQYF.